The 17 T cell receptor beta chains listed next were all sequenced from one sample in a study of graft-versus-host responses after intestinal transplantation. For these receptors, no antigen is known. Only in-frame clones appear in the TCRdb table, and some are missing; sequencing was by immunoSEQ multiplex PCR. Of 80,000 to 95,000 clones in the sample, about 89% are singletons; the top ten hold roughly 6%. The specimen comprised unstimulated CD8+ T cells sorted from spleen or lymph node cells, sampled before intestinal transplant. These TCRs come from a human donor who received an intestinal transplant.

The chain uses TRBV7-9 and TRBJ2-7; D may match TRBD1 or TRBD2 (6 bases each). Germline-derived CDR1 and CDR2 are SEHNR and FQNEAQ (reference sequence). Trimming took off 5 bases at V and 6 bases at J, with 20 bases between the two ends. The length of the CDR3 is 15 residues. DNA of the CDR3: TGTGCCAGCAGCCCGAGGACTGTCGGGGGCCTCGAGCAGTACTTC. This codes for CASSPRTVGGLEQYF.

The chain uses TRBV6-5 and TRBJ2-1; D is uncertain. V dropped 5 bases and J dropped 5 bases, with 10 bases sitting between them. Germline V CDR1 and CDR2: MNHEY, SVGAGI. The CDR3 extends over 13 amino acids. The CDR3 nucleotides are TGTGCCAGCAGTGAAGGGCCGAACAATGAGCAGTTCTTC. It is translated as CASSEGPNNEQFF.

The V gene is TRBV27, the J gene TRBJ2-1; 9 nucleotides match TRBD2. Germline-derived CDR1 and CDR2 are MNHEY and SMNVEV (reference sequence). The V segment lost 5 bases and the J segment 2 bases; nucleotides outside the gene matches: 4. The CDR3 runs to 15 residues. This chain's CDR3 is CASSTSGGPYNEQFF. The CDR3 nucleotides read TGTGCCAGCAGTACGAGCGGGGGGCCCTACAATGAGCAGTTCTTC.

V and J are TRBV4-1 and TRBJ2-3, with D possibly being TRBD1 (5 bases). Germline V CDR1 and CDR2: MGHRA, YSYEKL. The CDR3 has 16 residues. V lost 0 bases to trimming and J lost 0 bases, with 10 bases between them. As DNA, the CDR3 is TGCGCCAGCAGCCAAGAGGGGCCAGGGAGCACAGATACGCAGTATTTT. Residues: CASSQEGPGSTDTQYF.

The chain recombines TRBV29-1 with TRBJ2-7, with D perhaps matching TRBD2 (5 bases). The germline gives CDR1 SQVTM, CDR2 ANQGSEA. The CDR3 loop spans 13 amino acids. V was cut by 4 bases and J by 0 bases, with 10 bases left in between. The chain's CDR3 is CSVAFGLSYEQYF. The CDR3 region has the DNA TGCAGCGTTGCCTTCGGACTCTCCTACGAGCAGTACTTC.

The chain combines TRBV7-6 with TRBJ2-7, with TRBD1 matching 10 bases. CDR3 length: 13 amino acids. V lost 6 bases to trimming and J lost 5 bases; unmatched junction nucleotides: 4. The V gene's germline CDR1 is SGHVS and CDR2 FNYEAQ. The CDR3 sequence is CASSGQGEDEQYF. The CDR3, as DNA: TGTGCCAGCAGTGGACAGGGGGAGGACGAGCAGTACTTC.

The chain carries TRBV11-2 and TRBJ2-7, with a weak D call TRBD2 (6 bases). CDR3 length equals 16 residues. Trimming stripped 3 bases from V and 0 bases from J, with 15 bases between. Germline-derived CDR1 and CDR2 are SGHAT and FQNNGV. The CDR3 coding sequence is TGTGCCAGCAGCTTGGGGGGACGGCAAAGCTCCTACGAGCAGTACTTC. Its translation is CASSLGGRQSSYEQYF.

The J gene is TRBJ1-4, the V gene TRBV7-9; D perhaps matches TRBD1 (5 bases). V gave up 5 bases and J gave up 3 bases, with 16 bases separating them. Per germline, CDR1 SEHNR and CDR2 FQNEAQ (reference sequence). CDR3 length: 16 amino acids. CDR3 loop: CASSQLTGEPNEKLFF. Written as DNA, the CDR3 is TGTGCCAGCAGCCAGCTTACGGGGGAACCTAATGAAAAACTGTTTTTT.

The V and J genes are TRBV7-6 and TRBJ1-5; unclear D gene. Trimming shortened V by 1 base and J by 5 bases, and 6 bases separated the two germline ends. The germline V gene encodes CDR1 SGHVS and CDR2 FNYEAQ. The CDR3 consists of 13 residues. CDR3 loop: CASSLDPDQPQHF. CDR3 bases: TGTGCCAGCAGCTTAGACCCCGATCAGCCCCAGCATTTT.

V and J are TRBV9 and TRBJ2-5, with D tentatively TRBD1 (6 bases). The CDR3 loop spans 12 amino acids. Trimming removed 3 bases from V and 3 bases from J, with 6 bases in between. Germline values: CDR1 SGDLS, CDR2 YYNGEE. The CDR3 is CASSGQEETQYF. In nucleotides, the CDR3 is TGTGCCAGCAGCGGACAGGAAGAGACCCAGTACTTC.

The V gene is TRBV5-1, the J gene TRBJ2-2; TRBD1 aligns across 10 bases. There are 15 residues in the CDR3. Per germline, CDR1 SGHRS and CDR2 YFSETQ. J gave up 5 bases and V 5 bases, and 6 bases lay outside the gene matches. The CDR3 reads CASRGQGPRTGELFF. The CDR3 DNA reads as TGCGCCAGCAGGGGACAGGGGCCTAGAACCGGGGAGCTGTTTTTT.

This sequence joins TRBV27 and TRBJ2-7; TRBD1 matches at 10 bases. V shed 3 bases, J shed 4 bases, and the junction held 6 bases outside the gene matches. In germline, CDR1 is MNHEY, CDR2 SMNVEV (reference sequence). The CDR3 runs 15 residues. CDR3: CASSFLGQGMYEQYF. In DNA form, the CDR3 reads TGTGCCAGCAGTTTTTTGGGACAGGGGATGTACGAGCAGTACTTC.

The CDR3 bases are TGTGCCAGCAGTTACTCCCCGCCCGAGCAGTACTTC. This gives the protein CASSYSPPEQYF. This sequence joins TRBV6-5 and TRBJ2-7; D call uncertain. The CDR3 contains 12 residues. Germline CDR1 reads MNHEY; CDR2 reads SVGAGI. V lost 0 bases and J lost 6, with 6 bases in between.

The chain recombines TRBV11-2 with TRBJ2-7; D is ambiguous. Germline V gene data show CDR1 as SGHAT and CDR2 as FQNNGV. This CDR3 has 13 residues. Trimming left V 1 base short and J 3 bases short, with 7 bases between. CDR3 DNA: TGTGCCAGCAGCTTAGTTCCGGGCTACGAGCAGTACTTC. Protein product: CASSLVPGYEQYF.

The chain employs TRBV10-3 and TRBJ2-5, with D perhaps given as TRBD1 or TRBD2 (5 bases each). The V end was cut by 2 bases, the J end by 2 bases, with 12 bases between. Germline assignment: CDR1 ENHRY and CDR2 SYGVKD. The CDR3 extends over 15 amino acids. CDR3 protein: CAISEPGRDQETQYF. CDR3 in DNA: TGTGCCATCAGTGAGCCGGGACGGGATCAAGAGACCCAGTACTTC.

This chain uses TRBV7-6 with TRBJ1-4; D not certain. Trimming left V 2 bases short and J 0 bases short, with 10 bases between. The CDR3 length is 16 residues. Germline CDR1 is SGHVS and CDR2 is FNYEAQ. In nucleotides, the CDR3 is TGTGCCAGCAGCTTAAGTTCGGCAGCAACTAATGAAAAACTGTTTTTT. Translated, it gives CASSLSSAATNEKLFF. Full variable domain (remainder filled in from reference TRBV7-6 and TRBJ1-4): GAGVSQSPRYKVTKRGQDVALRCDPISGHVSLYWYRQALGQGPEFLTYFNYEAQQDKSGLPNDRFSAERPEGSISTLTIQRTEQRDSAMYRCASSLSSAATNEKLFFGSGTQLSVL.

This chain uses TRBV20-1 with TRBJ1-2; no definite D call. This CDR3 contains 11 residues. Germline assignment: CDR1 DFQATT and CDR2 SNEGSKA (reference sequence). V was cut by 2 bases and J by 8 bases, with 9 bases left in between. DNA for the CDR3: TGCAGTGCTAGACCCCGGCGGGGCTACACCTTC. This translates into CSARPRRGYTF.